This paragraph reports one T cell receptor (beta chain). The data were produced by immunoSEQ multiplex PCR, yet TCRdb's version contains in-frame clones alone and is incomplete. The data show fewer than 90,000 clones, 75% to 85% seen once. This sample was taken from a study of blood T cell repertoires in COVID-19. On the study more broadly: Sources were T cells, B-cell-depleted T cells, or PBMCs; the material itself was cDNA or gDNA.

The germline V gene has CDR1 SGHTA and CDR2 FQGNSA. The V and J ends lost 5 bases and 8 bases respectively, with 22 bases between them. This CDR3 spans 16 amino acids. The receptor was isolated from a woman of 80 years or more with acute or convalescent COVID-19. This rearrangement joins TRBV7-2 to TRBJ2-1, with a possible D match to TRBD2 (5 bases). The sequencing input was peripheral blood. The CDR3 DNA follows: TGTGCCAGCAGCGCCCCACTAGGGTTCCTCTTGCATGAGCAGTTCTTC. Protein: CASSAPLGFLLHEQFF. Drawing the rest from reference TRBV7-2 and TRBJ2-1, the complete variable domain is GAGVSQSPSNKVTEKGKDVELRCDPISGHTALYWYRQSLGQGLEFLIYFQGNSAPDKSGLPSDRFSAERTGGSVSTLTIQRTQQEDSAVYLCASSAPLGFLLHEQFFGPGTRLTVL.